Shown below are 25 T cell receptor beta chains from a single sample sequenced in a study of blood T cell repertoires in COVID-19. The method was immunoSEQ multiplex PCR; TCRdb's version includes in-frame clones alone and lacks a portion of them. The sample lists some 300,000 clones, more than 80% seen once, with 5.5% to 8% in the top ten. Specimen: peripheral blood. Source of these receptors: a woman in her fifties or sixties with COVID-19, enrolled during active disease.

The chain is built from TRBV7-9 and TRBJ1-2, with D maybe TRBD1 (6 bases). CDR1 and CDR2 from the germline V gene are SEHNR and FQNEAQ (reference sequence). The CDR3 totals 14 residues. V was cut by 4 bases and J by 4 bases, with 13 bases left in between. The CDR3 sequence is CASSSQGWAYGYTF. In DNA, the CDR3 is TGTGCCAGCAGCTCACAGGGTTGGGCCTATGGCTACACCTTC.

The V call is TRBV7-8, the J call TRBJ2-1, with TRBD2 matching 8 bases. The V gene end was trimmed by 5 bases and the J gene end by 6 bases; junction bases not matched to a gene: 15. Germline V gene lookup returns CDR1 SGHVS and CDR2 FQNEAQ. The CDR3 consists of 17 residues. CDR3 nucleotides: TGTGCCAGCAGCCTCGCCCCGGGACTAGTCTTAATCAATGAGCAGTTCTTC. Amino acids: CASSLAPGLVLINEQFF.

The gene calls are TRBV5-6 and TRBJ1-1, with D possibly TRBD1 on 5 matching bases. Germline V gene data show CDR1 as SGHDT and CDR2 as YYEEEE. This CDR3 has 16 residues. V was trimmed by 6 bases and J by 4 bases, leaving 22 bases between them. The CDR3 sequence is CASTPRALVVSTEAFF. In DNA form, the CDR3 reads TGTGCCAGCACCCCCAGGGCCCTCGTAGTGAGCACTGAAGCTTTCTTT.

The sample holds a few counts of this clone. The chain links TRBV7-3 to TRBJ1-6; D is undetermined. Germline V gives CDR1 SGHTA, CDR2 FQGTGA. V lost 5 bases, J lost 11 bases, and 19 bases lay in between. The length of the CDR3 is 15 residues. DNA of the CDR3: TGTGCCAGCAGCCCAGAGGTGTGGCGAGGGCCACCCCTCCACTTT. Its translation is CASSPEVWRGPPLHF.

V gene TRBV7-7 combines with J gene TRBJ2-5, with a weak D call TRBD1 (6 bases). CDR3 length: 15 amino acids. Germline loops: CDR1 SSHAT, CDR2 FNYEAQ (reference sequence). V was pared by 3 bases and J by 1 base, with 12 bases between. CDR3 residues: CASSFSIGGQETQYF. DNA of the CDR3: TGTGCCAGCAGCTTTTCCATAGGGGGCCAAGAGACCCAGTACTTC.

The V and J genes are TRBV19 and TRBJ2-1; 12 nucleotides match TRBD2. Germline V gene lookup returns CDR1 LNHDA and CDR2 SQIVND (reference sequence). J was trimmed by 1 base and V by 10 bases; bases with no gene match: 11. The CDR3 loop spans 17 amino acids. The CDR3 coding sequence is TGTGCCACTTTGGGGCTAGCGGGAGGGCCTTCCTACAATGAGCAGTTCTTC. This codes for CATLGLAGGPSYNEQFF.

The CDR3 spells CASSPAGVTSYEQYF. The DNA for the CDR3 is TGTGCCAGCAGCCCAGCCGGGGTAACCTCCTACGAGCAGTACTTC. The V call is TRBV7-9, the J call TRBJ2-7, with a possible D match to TRBD2 (5 bases). The CDR3 sequence is 15 residues long. Germline CDR1 and CDR2: SEHNR and FQNEAQ (reference sequence). V was pared by 5 bases and J by 0 bases, with 14 bases between.

The chain links TRBV10-1 to TRBJ1-4; TRBD1 aligns across 7 bases. There are 16 residues in the CDR3. V lost 6 bases and J lost 4; bases outside the gene matches: 11. CDR1 and CDR2 (germline): WNHNN, SYGVQD (reference sequence). The DNA for the CDR3 is TGCGCCAGCAGGGGCTTGGGACAGAGTTATAATGAAAAACTGTTTTTT. It translates to CASRGLGQSYNEKLFF.

The chain is built from TRBV6-5 and TRBJ1-6; 7 bases are a match to TRBD1. Per the germline V gene, CDR1 is MNHEY and CDR2 is SVGAGI. The CDR3 covers 15 residues. V gave up 6 bases and J gave up 13 bases; unmatched junction bases: 15. The CDR3 sequence: CASRPGQLLATPLHF. The CDR3 DNA reads TGTGCCAGCAGACCGGGACAGCTCCTAGCCACCCCCCTCCACTTT.

The rearrangement uses TRBV5-1 and TRBJ1-5; TRBD1 might be the D (5 bases). V was clipped by 5 bases and J by 4 bases, with 16 bases between them. The length of the CDR3 is 15 residues. Germline V gene lookup returns CDR1 SGHRS and CDR2 YFSETQ. CDR3 in amino acids: CASRRVTGKNQPQHF. In DNA, the CDR3 is TGCGCCAGCAGGCGCGTTACAGGAAAAAATCAGCCCCAGCATTTT.

V and J are TRBV24-1 and TRBJ2-1, with TRBD2 matching 7 bases. This CDR3 has 17 amino acids. Germline values: CDR1 KGHDR, CDR2 SFDVKD. After removal of 2 bases from V and 0 bases from J, the junction contained 6 bases not matched to a gene. The CDR3 reads CATSDSSGGSSYNEQFF. For the CDR3, the DNA is TGTGCCACCAGTGATTCTAGCGGAGGAAGCTCCTACAATGAGCAGTTCTTC.

V is TRBV11-2 and J is TRBJ2-4; the match to TRBD2 covers 12 bases. V was clipped by 2 bases and J by 5 bases; unmatched bases: 4. The V gene's germline CDR1 is SGHAT and CDR2 FQNNGV. The CDR3 totals 16 residues. This chain's CDR3 is CASSLTLAGGENIQYF. DNA for the CDR3: TGTGCCAGCAGCTTAACCCTAGCGGGAGGGGAAAACATTCAGTACTTC.

V is TRBV18 and J is TRBJ1-6; 8 nucleotides agree with TRBD1. This CDR3 spans 13 amino acids. CDR1 KGHSH and CDR2 LQKENI come from the germline V gene. The V gene end was trimmed by 2 bases and the J gene end by 13 bases; junction bases not matched to a gene: 4. The CDR3 reads CASSPGDRRPLHF. The CDR3 region has the DNA TGTGCCAGCTCACCAGGGGACAGGCGTCCCCTCCACTTT.

In nucleotides, the CDR3 is TGTGCCAGTAATCGGCTAGCGGGAGGGTTAGTCAATGAGCAGTTCTTC. Translated: CASNRLAGGLVNEQFF. The chain has TRBV19 and TRBJ2-1, with TRBD2 matching 12 bases. The CDR3 runs 16 residues. Germline V gene data show CDR1 as LNHDA and CDR2 as SQIVND (reference sequence). Losses at the gene ends were 7 bases for V and 6 bases for J; bases not matched to a gene: 10. Full variable domain (rest looked up from reference TRBV19 and TRBJ2-1): DGGITQSPKYLFRKEGQNVTLSCEQNLNHDAMYWYRQDPGQGLRLIYYSQIVNDFQKGDIAEGYSVSREKKESFPLTVTSAQKNPTAFYLCASNRLAGGLVNEQFFGPGTRLTVL.

This clone was seen just once. J is TRBJ1-4 and V is TRBV7-9; no clear D. The CDR3 extends over 15 amino acids. Trimming took off 1 base at V and 0 bases at J, with 6 bases between the two ends. CDR1 and CDR2 (germline): SEHNR, FQNEAQ (reference sequence). CDR3 sequence: CASSLGESTNEKLFF. CDR3 nucleotides: TGTGCCAGCAGCTTAGGGGAGTCAACTAATGAAAAACTGTTTTTT.

In its sample, this clone was seen a few times. CDR3 sequence reads: CASSYSRVSDEQYF. CDR3 DNA sequence: TGTGCCAGCAGTTACAGCCGAGTGTCTGACGAGCAGTACTTC. The rearrangement joins TRBV6-2 or TRBV6-3 to TRBJ2-7; D is unclear. CDR1 MNHEY and CDR2 SVGEGT come from the germline V gene. This CDR3 spans 14 amino acids. The V end lost 2 bases, the J end lost 5 bases, and 13 bases lay between the germline ends.

This chain connects TRBV11-3 to TRBJ2-1; 12 bases fit TRBD2. The CDR3 covers 17 residues. The V gene end was trimmed by 5 bases and the J gene end by 7 bases; junction bases not matched to a gene: 12. Germline assignment: CDR1 SGHNT and CDR2 YENEEA. CDR3 DNA: TGTGCCAGCAGCCGAGAGGGGTTACTAGCGGGAGGAAATGAGCAGTTCTTC. Translation: CASSREGLLAGGNEQFF.

This clone has only one observation. The J gene is TRBJ2-1, the V gene TRBV12-5, with 9 positions matching TRBD2. Germline V gene data show CDR1 as LGHNT and CDR2 as FRNRAP. There are 17 residues in the CDR3. V was pared by 3 bases and J by 2 bases, with 8 bases of the junction left unmatched. DNA of the CDR3: TGTGCTAGTGGTTTCTCTGTGCGGGAGGGGGCCTACAATGAGCAGTTCTTC. Its protein is CASGFSVREGAYNEQFF.

The chain links TRBV5-4 to TRBJ2-3; possible D gene TRBD1, 7 bases. CDR1 and CDR2 from the germline V gene are SGHNT and YYREEE (reference sequence). CDR3 size: 15 residues. The V gene lost 2 bases and the J gene lost 3 bases, with 13 bases spanning the gap. CDR3 protein: CASSLLQGRTDTQYF. As DNA, the CDR3 is TGTGCCAGCAGCTTATTACAGGGGAGGACAGATACGCAGTATTTT.

The chain carries TRBV5-1 and TRBJ2-4, with 9 bases aligning to TRBD1. The junction had 7 bases not matched to a gene; V was cut back by 4 bases and J by 2 bases. Germline lookup yields CDR1 SGHRS and CDR2 YFSETQ. CDR3 length: 16 residues. CDR3 residues: CASSPGTGRTKNIQYF. The DNA for the CDR3 is TGCGCCAGCAGCCCAGGGACAGGGAGGACCAAAAACATTCAGTACTTC.

This clone was counted a single time. The chain couples TRBV9 to TRBJ1-3; 7 bases align to TRBD1. CDR1 SGDLS and CDR2 YYNGEE come from the germline V gene. V shed 4 bases, J shed 0 bases, and the junction held 16 bases outside the gene matches. The length of the CDR3 is 19 residues. The CDR3 DNA follows: TGTGCCAGCAGCCTTCACCCCCGGGACAGCGGACGCTCTGGAAACACCATATATTTT. This translates into CASSLHPRDSGRSGNTIYF.

V gene TRBV11-2 combines with J gene TRBJ2-5, with a possible D match to TRBD2 (5 bases). The CDR3 covers 16 residues. V was cut by 1 base and J by 1 base, with 13 bases left in between. Germline CDR1 is SGHAT and CDR2 is FQNNGV. The CDR3 loop is CASSLGAGGIQETQYF. CDR3 in DNA: TGTGCCAGCAGCTTAGGGGCGGGCGGAATCCAAGAGACCCAGTACTTC.

V gene TRBV6-4 combines with J gene TRBJ2-3; 7 bases agree with TRBD2. CDR3 length equals 13 residues. CDR1 is MRHNA, CDR2 SNTAGT, per germline. V shed 3 bases, J shed 7 bases, and the junction held 4 bases outside the gene matches. The CDR3 region has the DNA TGTGCCAGCAGTGAATCTAGCGGAAATACGCAGTATTTT. This gives the protein CASSESSGNTQYF.

The chain combines TRBV18 with TRBJ2-1, with a tentative D call TRBD2 (5 bases). The V end lost 1 base, the J end lost 7 bases, and 11 bases lay between the germline ends. The CDR3 extends over 14 amino acids. CDR1 is KGHSH, CDR2 LQKENI, per germline. CDR3 nucleotide sequence: TGTGCCAGCTCACCACGAGAGGGCCGAAATGAGCAGTTCTTC. This sequence encodes CASSPREGRNEQFF.

The CDR3 DNA sequence: TGTGCCAGCAGCTTAGTTTGGGGACAGAATCAGCCCCAGCATTTT. It translates to CASSLVWGQNQPQHF. The V gene is TRBV7-8, the J gene TRBJ1-5; TRBD1 agrees at 7 bases. V dropped 1 base and J dropped 4; count of bases not matched to a gene: 4. The CDR3 is made up of 15 amino acids. Germline loops: CDR1 SGHVS, CDR2 FQNEAQ.